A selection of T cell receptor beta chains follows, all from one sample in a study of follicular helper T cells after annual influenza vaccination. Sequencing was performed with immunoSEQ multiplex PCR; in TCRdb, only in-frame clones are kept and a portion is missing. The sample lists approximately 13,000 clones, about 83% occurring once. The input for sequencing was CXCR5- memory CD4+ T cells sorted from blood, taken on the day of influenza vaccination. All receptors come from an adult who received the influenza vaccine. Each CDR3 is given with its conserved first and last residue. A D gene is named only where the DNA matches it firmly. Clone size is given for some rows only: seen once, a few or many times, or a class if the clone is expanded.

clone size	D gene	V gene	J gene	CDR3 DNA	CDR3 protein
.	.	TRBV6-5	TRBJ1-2	TGTGCCAGCAGTTACTCGGCAGGATGGTTGAATGGCTACACCTTC	CASSYSAGWLNGYTF
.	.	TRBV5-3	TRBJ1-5	TGTGCCAGAAGTCTGATTAGAAGTCGAAATCAGCCCCAGCATTTT	CARSLIRSRNQPQHF
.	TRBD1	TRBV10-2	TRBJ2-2	TGCGCCAGCAGTGAGGGACAGGGGGCAGGCGGGGAGCTGTTTTTT	CASSEGQGAGGELFF
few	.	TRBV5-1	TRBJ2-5	TGCGCCAGCAGCTTGGCCGGGCGGCTTGAGGAGACCCAGTACTTC	CASSLAGRLEETQYF
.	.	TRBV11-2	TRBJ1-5	TGTGCCAGCAGCTTAGATAGCAATCAGCCCCAGCATTTT	CASSLDSNQPQHF
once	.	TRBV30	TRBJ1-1	TGTGCCTGGAGCCCGGGGATTACATTTTTTACTGAAGCTTTCTTT	CAWSPGITFFTEAFF
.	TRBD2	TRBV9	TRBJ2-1	TGTGCCAGCAGTGCACTTAGCGGGAGCTCCTACAATGAGCAGTTCTTC	CASSALSGSSYNEQFF
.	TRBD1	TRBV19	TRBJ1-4	TGTGCCAGTAGTATAGTAGGGCAGGGGGCAGAAAAACTGTTTTTT	CASSIVGQGAEKLFF
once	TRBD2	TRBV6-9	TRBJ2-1	TGTGCCAGCAGTTCTAGCGGGTCCGTCCGCAATGAGCAGTTCTTC	CASSSSGSVRNEQFF
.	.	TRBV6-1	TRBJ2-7	TGTGCCAGCGGATCCTCGATGGCACCAACTACGGGGCAGTACTTC	CASGSSMAPTTGQYF
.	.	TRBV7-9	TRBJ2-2	TGTTCGACTCGGGACACCGGGGAGCTGTTTTTT	CSTRDTGELFF
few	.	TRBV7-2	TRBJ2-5	TGTGCCAGCAGCTTTTCACAGGGTTCCGAGACCCAGTACTTC	CASSFSQGSETQYF
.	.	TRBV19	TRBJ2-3	TGTGCCAGTAGTAGAGAGGGGCCACCCGTAGATACGCAGTATTTT	CASSREGPPVDTQYF